Listed below are T cell receptor beta chains from one sample, sequenced in a study of blood T cell repertoires in COVID-19. Assay used: immunoSEQ multiplex PCR; TCRdb lists only in-frame clones, some missing. The repertoire holds roughly 420,000 clones, with approximately 87% as singletons. The source material was PBMCs or T cells enriched from blood (not recorded which). Receptor source: a woman aged 25 to 45 with acute COVID-19. Each CDR3 is given with its conserved first and last residue. Each record gives: clone size, J gene, D gene, V gene, CDR3 protein, CDR3 DNA. D genes are given only for firm matches. A clone size is listed for some rows: how often the clone was seen (once, few, many), or a class if it is expanded.

>.|TRBJ1-2|TRBD1|TRBV7-2
CASNFALGTGGSGYTF
TGTGCCAGCAACTTCGCCCTTGGGACAGGGGGCAGTGGCTACACCTTC
>.|TRBJ1-3|.|TRBV6-2/TRBV6-3
CASSYRIGNTIYF
TGTGCCAGCAGTTACCGTATCGGAAACACCATATATTTT
>.|TRBJ2-4|.|TRBV4-2
CASSQATSTHIQYF
TGTGCCAGCAGCCAAGCAACTAGCACTCACATTCAGTACTTC
>.|TRBJ1-2|.|TRBV25-1
CASSEERFNYGYTF
TGTGCCAGCAGTGAAGAGCGGTTTAACTATGGCTACACCTTC
>.|TRBJ1-2|.|TRBV20-1
CSARGGVGYTF
TGCAGTGCTAGAGGCGGGGTTGGCTACACCTTC
>once|TRBJ2-3|TRBD2|TRBV19
CASSTGTTLATQYF
TGTGCCAGTAGTACCGGGACTACCCTGGCTACGCAGTATTTT
>.|TRBJ2-3|.|TRBV7-2
CASSLDGAVSDTQYF
TGTGCCAGCAGCTTAGATGGAGCGGTCTCAGATACGCAGTATTTT
>.|TRBJ1-1|TRBD1|TRBV24-1
CATQRGQGGSTEAFF
TGTGCCACCCAGCGAGGACAGGGGGGGAGCACTGAAGCTTTCTTT
>.|TRBJ2-7|.|TRBV7-9
CASSGASYEQYF
TGTGCCAGCAGCGGGGCCTCCTACGAGCAGTACTTC
>.|TRBJ1-3|.|TRBV2
CASSQSQVPGNTIYF
TGTGCCAGCAGTCAATCTCAGGTACCTGGAAACACCATATATTTT
>.|TRBJ2-1|.|TRBV4-1
CASSQDSYPGSSYNEQFF
TGCGCCAGCAGCCAAGATTCTTATCCGGGGAGCTCCTACAATGAGCAGTTCTTC
>.|TRBJ2-2|.|TRBV6-6
CASSSGYNTGELFF
TGTGCCAGCAGTTCAGGGTACAACACCGGGGAGCTGTTTTTT
>once|TRBJ1-5|.|TRBV18
CASSPLKSSNQPQHF
TGTGCCAGCTCACCACTGAAGAGTAGCAATCAGCCCCAGCATTTT
>.|TRBJ2-7|.|TRBV3-1/TRBV3-2
CASSPRGYEQYF
TGTGCCAGCAGCCCCCGAGGCTACGAGCAGTACTTC
>once|TRBJ1-5|.|TRBV4-1
CASSQVASYQPQHF
TGCGCCAGCAGCCAAGTCGCCAGTTATCAGCCCCAGCATTTT
>.|TRBJ2-5|TRBD1|TRBV15
CATSNRGPRETQYF
TGTGCCACCAGCAACAGGGGCCCACGGGAGACCCAGTACTTC
>.|TRBJ1-1|TRBD1|TRBV5-4
CASSLQGAGNTEAFF
TGTGCCAGCAGCTTACAGGGGGCAGGGAACACTGAAGCTTTCTTT
>.|TRBJ1-2|.|TRBV12-5
CASGLVQGPFGGYTF
TGTGCTAGTGGTTTGGTACAGGGACCTTTTGGGGGCTACACCTTC
>.|TRBJ1-2|.|TRBV9
CASSVGVGAAYGYTF
TGTGCCAGCAGCGTAGGGGTGGGAGCGGCGTATGGCTACACCTTC
>.|TRBJ1-1|TRBD1|TRBV2
CASSDRDTEAFF
TGTGCCAGCAGCGACAGGGATACTGAAGCTTTCTTT
>.|TRBJ2-3|.|TRBV11-3
CASSLGGQDTQYF
TGTGCCAGCAGCTTGGGAGGACAAGATACGCAGTATTTT
>.|TRBJ2-2|.|TRBV7-3
CASRERSNTGELFF
TGTGCCAGCCGGGAGCGATCGAACACCGGGGAGCTGTTTTTT
>.|TRBJ1-6|.|TRBV7-2
CASSLVRTSRASPLHF
TGTGCCAGCAGCTTAGTTCGGACAAGCAGGGCCTCACCCCTCCACTTT
>few|TRBJ1-1|.|TRBV12-3/TRBV12-4
CASSPRVSEAFF
TGTGCCAGCAGTCCCCGGGTGTCTGAAGCTTTCTTT
>.|TRBJ1-3|.|TRBV29-1
CSYKGYGNTIYF
TGCAGCTACAAGGGGTATGGAAACACCATATATTTT
>.|TRBJ2-3|.|TRBV20-1
CSASPTDGTSTDTQYF
TGCAGTGCTAGTCCCACTGACGGGACTAGCACAGATACGCAGTATTTT
>.|TRBJ1-2|TRBD1|TRBV7-9
CASSSTPGQGLTHYGYTF
TGTGCCAGCAGCTCAACCCCGGGACAGGGACTTACCCACTATGGCTACACCTTC
>few|TRBJ2-7|.|TRBV7-2
CASTLRGAGGEQYF
TGTGCCAGCACCTTACGGGGGGCCGGGGGCGAGCAGTACTTC
>.|TRBJ2-1|TRBD1|TRBV24-1
CATSDPSRGTVYNEQFF
TGTGCCACCAGTGATCCTAGCAGGGGGACAGTCTACAATGAGCAGTTCTTC
>few|TRBJ2-2|TRBD2|TRBV10-1
CASSESGSGEYTGELFF
TGCGCCAGCAGTGAGTCGGGGAGCGGGGAATACACCGGGGAGCTGTTTTTT
>few|TRBJ1-5|.|TRBV12-3/TRBV12-4
CATGRGQNQPQHF
TGTGCCACAGGTCGAGGACAGAATCAGCCCCAGCATTTT
>.|TRBJ1-1|.|TRBV29-1
CSVGIGRAGTEAFF
TGCAGCGTCGGAATAGGAAGGGCGGGCACTGAAGCTTTCTTT
>.|TRBJ2-5|TRBD2|TRBV2
CASSEGEGRETQYF
TGTGCCAGCAGTGAAGGGGAGGGCAGGGAGACCCAGTACTTC
>.|TRBJ1-6|.|TRBV9
CASSVSAVYNSPLHF
TGTGCCAGCAGCGTATCCGCGGTATATAATTCACCCCTCCACTTT
>.|TRBJ2-1|.|TRBV3-1/TRBV3-2
CASSQRENEQFF
TGTGCCAGCAGCCAAAGAGAAAATGAGCAGTTCTTC
>.|TRBJ1-4|.|TRBV7-6
CASSTLDYRATNEKLFF
TGTGCCAGCAGCACACTGGACTATCGGGCCACTAATGAAAAACTGTTTTTT
>.|TRBJ1-2|.|TRBV5-1
CASSLYGGVGYTF
TGCGCCAGCAGCTTGTATGGAGGGGTTGGCTACACCTTC
>.|TRBJ2-1|TRBD1|TRBV7-2
CASAIRDRGSNEQFF
TGTGCCAGCGCAATCAGGGACAGGGGTTCGAATGAGCAGTTCTTC